This TCR beta chain originates from a study of blood T cell repertoires in COVID-19. This clone has just one count. This CDR3 spans 14 amino acids. The trim removed 0 bases at V and 7 bases at J, leaving 3 bases unmatched. CDR1 and CDR2 from the germline V gene are GTSNPN and SVGIG (reference sequence). The data were produced by immunoSEQ multiplex PCR, yet TCRdb's version contains in-frame clones alone and is incomplete. Of fewer than 200,000 clones in the sample, roughly 87% are singletons; the top ten hold almost 8.5%. The specimen sequenced was peripheral blood. The receptor's source is a woman aged 65 to 85 with acute or convalescent COVID-19. The chain couples TRBV30 to TRBJ2-1; 10 nucleotides line up with TRBD2. CDR3 in amino acids: CAWSVAGGHNEQFF. The CDR3 DNA sequence: TGTGCCTGGAGTGTAGCGGGGGGGCATAATGAGCAGTTCTTC.